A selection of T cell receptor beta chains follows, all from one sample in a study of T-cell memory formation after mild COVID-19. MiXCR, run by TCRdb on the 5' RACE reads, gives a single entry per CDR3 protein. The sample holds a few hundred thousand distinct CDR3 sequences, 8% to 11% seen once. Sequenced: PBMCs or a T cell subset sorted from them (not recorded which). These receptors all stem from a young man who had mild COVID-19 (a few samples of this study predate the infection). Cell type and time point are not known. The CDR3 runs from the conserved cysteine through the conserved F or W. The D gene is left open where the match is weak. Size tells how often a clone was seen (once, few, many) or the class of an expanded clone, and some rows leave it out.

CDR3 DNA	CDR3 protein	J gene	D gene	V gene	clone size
TGTGCCAGCAGAAAGGGGGTCTTAGCCAAAAACATTCAGTACTTC	CASRKGVLAKNIQYF	TRBJ2-4	NA	TRBV2	NA
TGCGCCAGCAGCGCGGGGACCTCCCAAGAGACCCAGTACTTC	CASSAGTSQETQYF	TRBJ2-5	NA	TRBV5-1	few
TGTGCCAGCAGCTTTTGGACAGGGAATATTGGAAACACCATATATTTT	CASSFWTGNIGNTIYF	TRBJ1-3	TRBD1	TRBV5-6	many
TGCAGTGCTAGAGATCCTACAGGGATAGGTGAAAAACTGTTTTTT	CSARDPTGIGEKLFF	TRBJ1-4	NA	TRBV20-1	NA
TGTGCCATCAGGGGAAGACAGGCAAACACTGAAGCTTTCTTT	CAIRGRQANTEAFF	TRBJ1-1	NA	TRBV10-3	NA
TGTGCCAGCAGCTTTAGCGGGGAGGGAAGTTATACGCAGTATTTT	CASSFSGEGSYTQYF	TRBJ2-3	TRBD2	TRBV7-3	few
TGCGCCAGCAGCTTGGATCCGGGTCAGCCCCAGCATTTT	CASSLDPGQPQHF	TRBJ1-5	NA	TRBV5-1	NA
TGTGCCAGCAGTTCTCAGGGTGCGGGGGCTTCCTACAATGAGCAGTTCTTC	CASSSQGAGASYNEQFF	TRBJ2-1	NA	TRBV7-3	many
TGCGCCAGCAGCTTGGATGAAAAACTGTTTTTT	CASSLDEKLFF	TRBJ1-4	NA	TRBV5-1	few
TGTGCCAGTAGTACTGGGACAGGAAGACTTAACTATGGCTACACCTTC	CASSTGTGRLNYGYTF	TRBJ1-2	TRBD1	TRBV19	few
TGTGCCAGCTCACGGGGTCCGGGGGGCGTTCAAGAGACCCAGTACTTC	CASSRGPGGVQETQYF	TRBJ2-5	NA	TRBV18	once
TGTGCCAGCTCACCATCCGCGGGGGGGTCGTACGAGCAGTACTTC	CASSPSAGGSYEQYF	TRBJ2-7	TRBD2	TRBV18	few
TGCAGTGCCCCAGTTCAGGAGGCTCTTTCTGGCTACACCTTC	CSAPVQEALSGYTF	TRBJ1-2	NA	TRBV20-1	NA
TGCAGCGTTGAAGATGGAGGGAACACCGGGGAGCTGTTTTTT	CSVEDGGNTGELFF	TRBJ2-2	NA	TRBV29-1	many
TGTGCCAGCAGCTTACCATGGATCACAGAGACCCAGTACTTC	CASSLPWITETQYF	TRBJ2-5	NA	TRBV7-2	few
TGTGCCAGCAGAAGAGGTGTGCCGAATACTGAAGCTTTCTTT	CASRRGVPNTEAFF	TRBJ1-1	NA	TRBV12-3/TRBV12-4	NA
TGTGCCAGCAGGTCCGGGACACTTCGGGGCTACACCTTC	CASRSGTLRGYTF	TRBJ1-2	NA	TRBV6-5	NA
TGTGCCAGCAGTGATCCCGGGACAGAGAACACTGAAGCTTTCTTT	CASSDPGTENTEAFF	TRBJ1-1	TRBD1	TRBV6-1	NA
TGCGCCAGCAGCTTGGTAGAGGATAATTCACCCCTCCACTTT	CASSLVEDNSPLHF	TRBJ1-6	NA	TRBV5-1	few
TGCAGTGCTAGACTAGTTTCGGAGACCCAGTACTTC	CSARLVSETQYF	TRBJ2-5	NA	TRBV20-1	many
TGTGCCAGCAGTTTATCCCCCCAGCGGCCAGTTGACACCGGGGAGCTGTTTTTT	CASSLSPQRPVDTGELFF	TRBJ2-2	NA	TRBV27	many
TGTGCCAGCAGGGGTACCGGGACAGGGCGTACCGGGGAGCTGTTTTTT	CASRGTGTGRTGELFF	TRBJ2-2	TRBD1	TRBV6-5	NA
TGTGCCAGCAGCCCGCCGGGGGCTGGGGCCAACGTCCTGACTTTC	CASSPPGAGANVLTF	TRBJ2-6	NA	TRBV5-4	NA
TGCGCCACCCCCAAAGTAGACCGGGAAAAACAGGGGGGCACAGATACGCAGTATTTT	CATPKVDREKQGGTDTQYF	TRBJ2-3	TRBD1	TRBV23-1	few
TGTGCCAGCAGCCAATCCCGACAGGGGGCTCCGAATACGCAGTATTTT	CASSQSRQGAPNTQYF	TRBJ2-3	TRBD1	TRBV4-2	NA
TGCGCCAGCAGCTTGGACTGGATAGATACGCAGTATTTT	CASSLDWIDTQYF	TRBJ2-3	NA	TRBV5-1	NA
TGTGCCAGCAGTTTATTATCTACTTCGAACACCGGGGAGCTGTTTTTT	CASSLLSTSNTGELFF	TRBJ2-2	NA	TRBV12-3/TRBV12-4	many
TGCGCCAGCAGCGCGACAGGGGGTTCGGGGTATGGCTACACCTTC	CASSATGGSGYGYTF	TRBJ1-2	TRBD1	TRBV5-1	few